This T cell receptor beta chain was retrieved from a study of cytomegalovirus exposure and HLA in healthy donors (dated by TCRdb to about 2017). Broadly, across the study: According to a later analysis, the roughly 130 validation repertoires were produced on the same platform as the approximately 600 repertoires of the first cohort. High-throughput TCR immunosequencing, statistical association of individual TCRs with disease status, and machine learning were combined to predict cytomegalovirus infection status. In addition to the first cohort of 500 to 850 subjects, a separate validation cohort of 120 different subjects was used. The aim of the study was to test whether cataloging public T cell receptors could identify signatures of past pathogen exposure. Beyond this particular receptor, the publication reports: All 130 or so repertoires were used to score co-occurrence in the validation cohort in a later analysis, because that analysis had no HLA typing for the cohort. A few of the identified cytomegalovirus-associated TCR beta chains were confirmed in vitro to be specific for cytomegalovirus antigens. Cytomegalovirus status was reported to be diagnosed by the classifier with high specificity and sensitivity in both the original and validation cohorts. In the study, roughly 160 TCR beta chains were listed as associated with cytomegalovirus. The authors suggested that the approach could potentially be generalized to other disease states and immunological phenotypes. While some public TCRs were present in many individuals, most TCR sequences turned up only very rarely across donors. In a later analysis, TCRs clustered in the first cohort were found to also tend to co-occur in the roughly 110 validation repertoires, with 94% of cluster scores above 0.

Donors formed part of the validation cohort, which comprised fewer than 150 subjects and was distinct from the first cohort of 690 or so subjects. Libraries were made using the immunoSEQ multiplex PCR assay. From the authors' description of their analysis: A statistical classification framework was built for diagnosing cytomegalovirus status from the catalog of TCR beta chain sequences. TCRdb mirrors the immuneACCESS table, restricted to in-frame sequences. Some clones are absent from its copies; in checked studies, under half trace to an unresolved V gene, and the reason for the others is unknown. D and trimming were read from the DNA, whereas the V and J calls and clone size are those reported in that table. Present in this sample are approximately 98,000 clones, 90% to 97% of which were seen just once. The ten top clones hold roughly 0.66% of the sample. The count of this clone is one. Its antigen is not yet known. The sample holds no much larger clone one base away, and base qualities are not on file.

The germline V end is reduced by 6 bases and the J end by 4 bases; junction bases left unmatched: 5. Reading from cysteine to phenylalanine, the CDR3 counts 14 amino acids. CDR3 DNA is the only sequence kept; it has 42 bases, read in frame from the first base. The germline V gene supplies CDR1 MDHEN and CDR2 SYDVKM. This TCR was recovered from a woman younger than 30 in good health and CMV-seronegative. The chain was built from TRBV28 and TRBJ2-4, with 8 bases aligning to TRBD1. Sequenced input: PBMCs. The CDR3 protein: CASSRGQDKNIQYF. The DNA is as follows: TGTGCCAGCAGCCGGGGACAGGATAAAAACATTCAGTACTTC.